The clone carrying this T cell receptor (beta chain) has only a few counts. Its antigen is as yet unknown. This sample was taken from a study of response to subunit inactivated influenza vaccine. TCRdb analysed the RT-PCR reads with MiXCR anew, one entry per CDR3 protein. Of almost 600,000 distinct CDR3 sequences listed, 14% are singletons. General observations from the study: A suggestion made by the authors is that each seasonal influenza vaccination recruits few new T cells.

The V end lost 7 bases, the J end lost 0 bases, and 10 bases lay between the germline ends. Germline V CDR1 and CDR2: SNHLY, FYNNEI. This CDR3 is built from 13 residues. The chain joins TRBV2 to TRBJ2-7; D call uncertain. The sequence was obtained from a man aged 50-59 years who received an inactivated influenza vaccine. The specimen was PBMCs from blood, collected roughly 12 days after vaccination. The CDR3 nucleotides are TGTGCCAGCACCGGATTAAGCTCCTACGAGCAGTACTTC. It specifies CASTGLSSYEQYF.